These T cell receptor beta chains were read from a single sample in a study of blood T cell repertoires in COVID-19. Assay: immunoSEQ multiplex PCR; the TCRdb copy retains only in-frame clones and omits some. The data show fewer than 400,000 clones, approximately 86% seen once. Sequencing was done on a sample of peripheral blood. All receptors derive from a human donor in a cohort sampled during active COVID-19. Both conserved end residues are part of each CDR3. A D gene is named only where the DNA matches it firmly. The size of a clone is reported for some rows only, either as once, few or many, or as a class for expanded clones.

TRBV2	.	TRBD1	TRBJ2-2	CASSERDRGSGELFF	TGTGCCAGCAGCGAACGGGACAGGGGGTCCGGGGAGCTGTTTTTT
TRBV25-1	.	.	TRBJ1-2	CASSLRGGITDGYTF	TGTGCCAGCAGTCTCCGCGGGGGGATAACGGATGGCTACACCTTC
TRBV5-5	.	.	TRBJ2-5	CASSSTPGGETQYF	TGTGCCAGCAGCTCAACCCCCGGGGGTGAGACCCAGTACTTC
TRBV3-1/TRBV3-2	.	.	TRBJ2-7	CASSQDRASEQYF	TGTGCCAGCAGCCAAGACAGGGCAAGCGAGCAGTACTTC
TRBV9	.	.	TRBJ2-3	CASSVVGGEDTQYF	TGTGCCAGCAGCGTAGTGGGGGGAGAGGATACGCAGTATTTT
TRBV2	.	.	TRBJ1-1	CASSENGGGVLAFF	TGTGCCAGCAGTGAAAACGGGGGAGGGGTTTTAGCTTTCTTT
TRBV7-9	.	.	TRBJ1-3	CASSPTGFGNTIYF	TGTGCCAGCAGCCCTACAGGTTTTGGAAACACCATATATTTT
TRBV28	.	TRBD1	TRBJ2-5	CASSFCSLRDRGGETQYF	TGTGCCAGCAGTTTTTGCTCGCTTAGGGACAGGGGTGGGGAGACCCAGTACTTC
TRBV6-5	.	.	TRBJ2-1	CASSYSSTNEQFF	TGTGCCAGCAGTTACTCAAGTACTAACGAGCAGTTCTTC
TRBV5-6	.	.	TRBJ1-5	CASSLDRSQPQHF	TGTGCCAGCAGCTTGGACAGGTCGCAGCCCCAGCATTTT
TRBV5-1	.	TRBD1	TRBJ1-4	CASSLQGEVDKLFF	TGCGCCAGCAGCTTGCAGGGGGAGGTAGATAAACTGTTTTTT
TRBV5-4	.	.	TRBJ2-7	CASSLPGYEQYF	TGTGCCAGCAGCTTGCCAGGGTACGAGCAGTACTTC
TRBV9	.	TRBD1	TRBJ1-2	CASSVAGTGSGYTF	TGTGCCAGCAGCGTAGCTGGGACAGGGAGTGGCTACACCTTC
TRBV24-1	.	TRBD1	TRBJ1-2	CATSDGTAYGYTF	TGTGCCACCAGTGACGGGACAGCCTATGGCTACACCTTC
TRBV11-2	.	TRBD2	TRBJ2-1	CASSLRTSGTTNNEQFF	TGTGCCAGCAGCCTAAGGACTAGCGGGACTACCAACAATGAGCAGTTCTTC
TRBV2	.	TRBD1	TRBJ2-5	CASSGRGETQYF	TGTGCCAGCAGTGGCAGGGGGGAGACCCAGTACTTC
TRBV27	.	TRBD2	TRBJ2-1	CASTRTSGYDNEQFF	TGTGCCAGCACCAGGACTAGCGGATACGACAATGAGCAGTTCTTC
TRBV7-8	.	TRBD1	TRBJ1-1	CASSPVRDSMNTEAFF	TGTGCCAGCAGCCCAGTGCGGGACAGCATGAACACTGAAGCTTTCTTT
TRBV7-2	.	TRBD2	TRBJ2-1	CASSPRTSGGVLSYNEQFF	TGTGCCAGCAGCCCGAGGACTAGCGGGGGAGTCCTCTCCTACAATGAGCAGTTCTTC
TRBV6-5	.	.	TRBJ1-2	CASKLDGDLQYGYTF	TGTGCCAGCAAGCTCGACGGAGACCTCCAGTATGGCTACACCTTC
TRBV19	.	.	TRBJ1-5	CASSISGRGQPQHF	TGTGCCAGTAGTATCTCGGGGAGGGGTCAGCCCCAGCATTTT
TRBV2	.	.	TRBJ2-7	CASSTSRSGSYEQYF	TGTGCCAGCAGTACCAGCAGGTCGGGGTCCTACGAGCAGTACTTC
TRBV6-5	.	.	TRBJ1-2	CAIEVRNYGYTF	TGTGCCATAGAGGTTCGTAACTATGGCTACACCTTC
TRBV5-1	few	.	TRBJ2-1	CASSLEAYEQFF	TGCGCCAGCAGCTTGGAAGCGTATGAGCAGTTCTTC
TRBV11-2	once	.	TRBJ1-1	CASSLANMGVEAFF	TGTGCCAGCAGCTTAGCCAACATGGGAGTTGAAGCTTTCTTT
TRBV6-5	.	TRBD1	TRBJ1-2	CASSPGQSYGYTF	TGTGCCAGCAGTCCGGGACAGAGCTATGGCTACACCTTC
TRBV11-2	.	.	TRBJ1-2	CASSSPGEGLGGYTF	TGTGCCAGCAGCTCCCCTGGGGAGGGCTTGGGAGGCTACACCTTC
TRBV27	once	.	TRBJ1-4	CASSPLYSEKLFF	TGTGCCAGCAGTCCCCTTTACAGCGAAAAACTGTTTTTT
TRBV27	.	.	TRBJ1-2	CASSLSGTNYGYTF	TGTGCCAGCAGTTTAAGCGGAACTAACTATGGCTACACCTTC
TRBV5-1	few	.	TRBJ2-2	CASSERPGAGTGELFF	TGCGCCAGCAGCGAAAGGCCGGGAGCCGGGACCGGGGAGCTGTTTTTT
TRBV30	once	.	TRBJ1-6	CAWTDRSYNSPLHF	TGTGCCTGGACAGATCGCTCCTATAATTCACCCCTCCACTTT
TRBV19	.	.	TRBJ2-2	CASSIGLNTGELFF	TGTGCCAGTAGTATTGGCCTGAACACCGGGGAGCTGTTTTTT
TRBV29-1	.	.	TRBJ1-5	CAGGYNNQPQHF	TGCGCGGGAGGCTATAACAATCAGCCCCAGCATTTT
TRBV7-2	.	.	TRBJ2-1	CASSPGLDEQFF	TGTGCCAGCAGCCCGGGACTCGATGAGCAGTTCTTC
TRBV5-8	.	.	TRBJ1-2	CASSLRGMVGYTF	TGTGCCAGCAGCTTAAGAGGGATGGTTGGCTACACCTTC
TRBV7-6	.	.	TRBJ2-3	CASSLYTRTDTQYF	TGTGCCAGCAGCTTATACACCCGCACAGATACGCAGTATTTT
TRBV7-9	.	TRBD1	TRBJ1-6	CASSPPGGSPLHF	TGTGCCAGCAGCCCACCAGGGGGTTCACCCCTCCACTTT
TRBV12-3/TRBV12-4	.	.	TRBJ1-5	CASSSGVGQPQHF	TGTGCCAGCAGTTCAGGGGTCGGTCAGCCCCAGCATTTT
TRBV11-2	.	.	TRBJ2-2	CASSEARLISTGELFF	TGTGCCAGCAGCGAGGCCCGTCTAATCTCCACCGGGGAGCTGTTTTTT
TRBV18	once	.	TRBJ2-5	CASSPGAGAQETQYF	TGTGCCAGCTCACCAGGGGCGGGGGCCCAAGAGACCCAGTACTTC
TRBV4-1	once	.	TRBJ2-3	CASSQDRDTQYF	TGCGCCAGCAGCCAAGATAGAGATACGCAGTATTTT
TRBV2	.	.	TRBJ2-5	CASSRSGRQTQYF	TGTGCCAGCAGCAGGTCGGGAAGGCAGACCCAGTACTTC
TRBV5-1	.	.	TRBJ2-7	CASRSGPGLQYEQYF	TGCGCCAGCAGATCTGGGCCGGGACTCCAATACGAGCAGTACTTC
TRBV30	.	TRBD1	TRBJ1-1	CAWSSQGGGTEAFF	TGTGCCTGGAGTTCCCAGGGGGGCGGCACTGAAGCTTTCTTT
TRBV3-1/TRBV3-2	.	.	TRBJ2-1	CASSMGRGGEQFF	TGTGCCAGCAGCATGGGCCGTGGAGGTGAGCAGTTCTTC
TRBV7-9	.	TRBD1	TRBJ1-2	CASSPRQGWDGYTF	TGTGCCAGCAGCCCACGACAGGGATGGGACGGCTACACCTTC
TRBV5-1	.	.	TRBJ2-1	CASSLGGIRANEQFF	TGCGCCAGCAGCTTGGGAGGGATTAGGGCCAATGAGCAGTTCTTC
TRBV28	.	.	TRBJ1-5	CASILGGVLNQPQHF	TGTGCCAGCATCCTAGGGGGGGTTCTCAATCAGCCCCAGCATTTT
TRBV11-2	.	.	TRBJ2-3	CASSLGVKDTQYF	TGTGCCAGCAGCTTAGGTGTCAAAGATACGCAGTATTTT
TRBV4-2	.	.	TRBJ2-7	CASSPEPRSYEQYF	TGTGCCAGCAGCCCGGAGCCAAGATCCTACGAGCAGTACTTC
TRBV7-9	.	.	TRBJ2-5	CASSNTLGETQYF	TGTGCCAGCAGCAACACCCTCGGGGAGACCCAGTACTTC
TRBV5-1	once	TRBD2	TRBJ2-3	CASTAGLPDTQYF	TGCGCCAGCACAGCGGGACTCCCAGATACGCAGTATTTT
TRBV14	.	.	TRBJ2-5	CASSQVRGQETQYF	TGTGCCAGCAGCCAAGTCAGGGGACAAGAGACCCAGTACTTC
TRBV4-2	few	TRBD1	TRBJ2-1	CASSHVDRGTGNEQFF	TGTGCCAGCAGCCACGTCGACAGGGGAACGGGCAATGAGCAGTTCTTC
TRBV29-1	many	TRBD2	TRBJ2-7	CSVVWAGGAHEQYF	TGCAGCGTTGTGTGGGCGGGGGGGGCCCACGAGCAGTACTTC
TRBV5-1	.	TRBD1	TRBJ1-3	CASSLEFQGAAGNTIYF	TGCGCCAGCAGCTTGGAATTTCAGGGGGCAGCTGGAAACACCATATATTTT
TRBV4-2	.	.	TRBJ2-1	CASSQVVRTAYSYNEQFF	TGTGCCAGCAGCCAAGTAGTCCGGACAGCCTACTCCTACAATGAGCAGTTCTTC